Listed here are 20 T cell receptor beta chains from one sample, sequenced in a study of blood T cells in healthy people across ages. The second PCR ran about 6 to 12 cycles with a sample-barcoded 5' primer and J-beta primers. TCRdb processed the 5' RACE reads anew with MiXCR; each CDR3 protein has one entry. The sample comprises 850,000 to 1,000,000 distinct CDR3 sequences, approximately 50% of which are singletons, and about a fifth rests with the top ten. Source material: blood. The receptors originated from a woman aged 60-75 years in good health.

The V gene is TRBV7-8, the J gene TRBJ2-2, with D hard to call. V was trimmed by 10 bases and J by 5 bases, leaving 14 bases between them. In germline, CDR1 is SGHVS, CDR2 FQNEAQ. The CDR3 is 13 amino acids. The DNA of the CDR3 is TGTGCCACTAGATGGCTGGGGACCGGGGAGCTGTTTTTT. Translating gives CATRWLGTGELFF.

The chain uses TRBV29-1 and TRBJ1-1, with D unclear. From germline, CDR1 is SQVTM and CDR2 ANQGSEA. The CDR3 length is 12 residues. V lost 6 bases, J lost 1 base, and 9 bases lay in between. CDR3 in DNA: TGCAGCGTCGAGGTACAGAACACTGAAGCTTTCTTT. This codes for CSVEVQNTEAFF.

The chain carries TRBV14 and TRBJ1-1, with unresolved D. CDR1 and CDR2 from the germline V gene are SGHDN and FVKESK. The CDR3 covers 12 residues. V was trimmed by 0 bases and J by 9 bases, leaving 8 bases between them. The CDR3 DNA reads as TGTGCCAGCAGCCAAGATGGGCGCCAAGCTTTCTTT. As protein: CASSQDGRQAFF.

The chain combines TRBV7-8 with TRBJ2-5, with 7 nucleotides matching TRBD1. This CDR3 spans 14 amino acids. V was clipped by 4 bases and J by 5 bases; unmatched bases: 7. Germline CDR1 SGHVS, CDR2 FQNEAQ. CDR3 residues: CASSSRQGIETQYF. The CDR3 DNA reads TGTGCCAGCAGCTCCAGACAGGGCATCGAGACCCAGTACTTC.

The V gene is TRBV15, the J gene TRBJ2-7, with 7 bases lining up with TRBD2. The J segment lost 4 bases and the V segment lost 1 base, leaving 7 bases of the junction unmatched. CDR3 length equals 15 residues. Germline assignment: CDR1 LNHNV and CDR2 YYDKDF (reference sequence). CDR3 sequence: CATSRVAGFYYEQYF. The CDR3 DNA sequence: TGTGCCACCAGCAGAGTAGCGGGCTTTTATTACGAGCAGTACTTC.

This clonotype was detected only a few times. The chain uses TRBV24-1 and TRBJ2-3; perhaps TRBD2 as D (5 bases). There are 16 residues in the CDR3. Trimming took 5 bases from V and 3 from J, leaving 17 bases between them. The germline gives CDR1 KGHDR, CDR2 SFDVKD. Here the CDR3 reads CATSAAWSGNTDTQYF. The CDR3 DNA follows: TGTGCCACCAGTGCCGCCTGGTCCGGGAATACAGATACGCAGTATTTT.

This sequence joins TRBV7-6 and TRBJ2-7, with D perhaps TRBD2 (6 bases). V lost 5 bases and J 5 bases, leaving 16 bases between the germline ends. The CDR3 spans 14 residues. Germline CDR1 reads SGHVS; CDR2 reads FNYEAQ. CDR3 bases: TGTGCCAGCAGCGTAAGTCCCGGGAGCCACGAGCAGTACTTC. Residues: CASSVSPGSHEQYF.

V usage is TRBV27 and J usage is TRBJ1-5; no definite D call. The CDR3 totals 15 residues. From germline, CDR1 is MNHEY and CDR2 SMNVEV (reference sequence). V was pared by 2 bases and J by 7 bases, with 15 bases between. The CDR3 sequence is CASSLTYGIGQPQHF. CDR3 nucleotides: TGTGCCAGCAGTTTAACCTACGGGATAGGGCAGCCCCAGCATTTT.

In this sample, this clonotype turned up many times. The rearrangement joins TRBV18 to TRBJ2-7; 7 bases line up with TRBD1. The CDR3 length is 16 residues. V was clipped by 2 bases and J by 5 bases; unmatched bases: 12. CDR1 is KGHSH, CDR2 LQKENI, per germline. The CDR3 DNA reads as TGTGCCAGCTCACCAAGATCAAGGGGGCAGGTGGACGAGCAGTACTTC. As protein: CASSPRSRGQVDEQYF.

The sample holds a few counts of this clonotype. The chain uses TRBV29-1 and TRBJ2-7, with D possibly TRBD2 on 6 matching bases. V gave up 0 bases and J gave up 0 bases, with 15 bases separating them. Germline V CDR1 and CDR2: SQVTM, ANQGSEA. The CDR3 contains 16 residues. This chain's CDR3 is CSVEESGDTISYEQYF. CDR3 nucleotides: TGCAGCGTTGAAGAATCGGGGGATACGATCTCCTACGAGCAGTACTTC.

The rearrangement joins TRBV5-6 to TRBJ2-2, with 11 bases lining up with TRBD2. There are 16 residues in the CDR3. CDR1 is SGHDT and CDR2 is YYEEEE in the germline V gene. Trimming cost V 4 bases and J 4 bases; bases outside gene matches: 6. CDR3 DNA: TGTGCCAGCAGCGGGATAGCGGGAGGGGTCACCGGGGAGCTGTTTTTT. Protein sequence: CASSGIAGGVTGELFF.

This chain uses TRBV4-1 with TRBJ2-7; D may be TRBD1 (5 bases). V dropped 5 bases and J dropped 0 bases, with 8 bases sitting between them. The CDR3 spans 13 residues. Germline-derived CDR1 and CDR2 are MGHRA and YSYEKL. The CDR3 coding sequence is TGCGCCAGCAGCATACAGGTCTCCTACGAGCAGTACTTC. It translates to CASSIQVSYEQYF.

The V gene is TRBV20-1, the J gene TRBJ2-1, with D unclear. Germline CDR1 DFQATT, CDR2 SNEGSKA (reference sequence). Trimming cost V 4 bases and J 5 bases, with 15 bases left between them. The CDR3 contains 14 residues. This chain's CDR3 is CSANRAEVNNEQFF. Here the CDR3 DNA reads TGCAGTGCTAACCGGGCCGAAGTGAACAATGAGCAGTTCTTC.

In the case of this clonotype: One junction end disagrees with the germline gene, perhaps due to a read error. CDR3 in amino acids: CATSDLHRGGTDMQYF. The CDR3, as DNA: TGTGCCACCAGTGATTTGCACAGGGGAGGCACAGATATGCAGTATTTT. The rearrangement uses TRBV24-1 and TRBJ2-3, with TRBD1 as a possible D gene (7 bases). From germline, CDR1 is KGHDR and CDR2 SFDVKD. The CDR3 spans 16 residues.

CDR3 region: CASSQTSTTYEQYF. The DNA of the CDR3 is TGTGCCAGCAGCCAGACTAGCACCACCTACGAGCAGTACTTC. The genes are TRBV3-1 and TRBJ2-5; 7 nucleotides match TRBD2. Matching the DNA end better, TRBJ2-7 makes the J call doubtful. This CDR3 comprises 14 residues. Germline CDR1 LGHDT, CDR2 YNNKEL (reference sequence).

This clonotype came up a few times. The rearrangement links TRBV3-1 to TRBJ1-2, with 10 positions matching TRBD1. This CDR3 spans 15 amino acids. Germline V gene data show CDR1 as LGHDT and CDR2 as YNNKEL (reference sequence). The J segment lost 4 bases and the V segment lost 2 bases, leaving 4 bases of the junction unmatched. CDR3 bases: TGTGCCAGCAGCCAAATTGGGACAGGGGTCTATGGCTACACCTTC. It specifies CASSQIGTGVYGYTF.

As for this clonotype: At one of its ends the junction is not consistent with the germline gene, which may arise from a read error. The chain recombines TRBV28 with TRBJ2-7, with 8 bases that match TRBD1. CDR1 MDHEN and CDR2 SYDVKM come from the germline V gene. This CDR3 has 14 residues. CDR3 sequence reads: CANSFVQGAYEQYF. The DNA for the CDR3 is TGTGCCAACAGTTTTGTGCAGGGGGCTTACGAGCAGTACTTC.

The chain recombines TRBV28 with TRBJ2-3, with unresolved D. Trimming shortened V by 4 bases and J by 2 bases, and 13 bases separated the two germline ends. This CDR3 spans 15 amino acids. Germline V gives CDR1 MDHEN, CDR2 SYDVKM. Here the CDR3 reads CASSSAAVNTDTQYF. The CDR3 nucleotides read TGTGCCAGCAGTTCGGCCGCAGTCAACACAGATACGCAGTATTTT.

The DNA for the CDR3 is TGCGCCAGCAGCCACCCCAGGACAGGTTCCTACGAGCAGTACTTC. As protein: CASSHPRTGSYEQYF. This chain connects TRBV4-1 to TRBJ2-7, with 7 bases aligning to TRBD1. V gave up 3 bases and J gave up 1 base; unmatched junction bases: 6. The germline V gene encodes CDR1 MGHRA and CDR2 YSYEKL. This CDR3 region has 15 residues.

V is TRBV7-9 and J is TRBJ2-1, with 7 bases lining up with TRBD2. The V gene end was trimmed by 1 base and the J gene end by 10 bases; junction bases not matched to a gene: 16. Germline V lookup: CDR1 SEHNR, CDR2 FQNEAQ (reference sequence). The CDR3 extends over 17 amino acids. The CDR3 nucleotides are TGTGCCAGCAGCTTAGTGCCGCTCCGGGAGGCGCCTAGCGAGCAGTTCTTC. Encoded protein: CASSLVPLREAPSEQFF.